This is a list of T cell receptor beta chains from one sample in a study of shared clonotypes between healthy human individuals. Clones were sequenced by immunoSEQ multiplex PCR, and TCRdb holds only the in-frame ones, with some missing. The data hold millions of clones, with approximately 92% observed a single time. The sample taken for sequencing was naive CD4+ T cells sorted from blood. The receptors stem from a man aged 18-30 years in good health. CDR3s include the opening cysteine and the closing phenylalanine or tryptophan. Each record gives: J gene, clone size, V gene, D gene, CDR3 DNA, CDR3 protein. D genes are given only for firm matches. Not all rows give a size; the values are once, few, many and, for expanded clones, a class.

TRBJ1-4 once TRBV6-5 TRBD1 TGTGCCAGCAGGCGTTCGGGACAGGGGGGTGAAAAACTGTTTTTT CASRRSGQGGEKLFF
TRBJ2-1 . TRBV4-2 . TGTGCCAGCAGCCGGGACACCGTCTACAATGAGCAGTTCTTC CASSRDTVYNEQFF
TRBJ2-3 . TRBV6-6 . TGTGCCAGCAGACGAGCACCTAGCACAGATACGCAGTATTTT CASRRAPSTDTQYF
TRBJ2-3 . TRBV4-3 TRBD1 TGCGCCAGCAGGTACGCTGAGGGGGCGAGAGATACGCAGTATTTT CASRYAEGARDTQYF
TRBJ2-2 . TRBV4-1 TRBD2 TGCGCCAGCAGCCAACCGGGACTAGCGGGGGGCACCGGGGAGCTGTTTTTT CASSQPGLAGGTGELFF
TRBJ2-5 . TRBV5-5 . TGTGCCAGCAGCCGCGGGGGCGGGGGAGAAGAGACCCAGTACTTC CASSRGGGGEETQYF
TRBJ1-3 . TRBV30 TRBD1 TGTGCCTGGACTATTCAGGGGGGGCACGGAAACACCATATATTTT CAWTIQGGHGNTIYF
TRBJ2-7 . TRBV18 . TGTGCCAGCTCACCTTCGTCGGGCCAGGGTAAATACGCCTACGAGCAGTACTTC CASSPSSGQGKYAYEQYF
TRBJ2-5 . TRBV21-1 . TGTGCCAGCACCGCACTACGGGCCCCAGAGCCAGAGACCCAGTACTTC CASTALRAPEPETQYF
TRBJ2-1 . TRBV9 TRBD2 TGTGCCAGCAGCGTAACTAGCGCGATCTACAATGAGCAGTTCTTC CASSVTSAIYNEQFF
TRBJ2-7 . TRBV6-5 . TGTGCCAGCAGTTACTCGGTTGGGACAAACTACGAGCAGTACTTC CASSYSVGTNYEQYF
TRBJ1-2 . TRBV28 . TGTGCCAGCACCCTGAGGAATAACTATGGCTACACCTTC CASTLRNNYGYTF
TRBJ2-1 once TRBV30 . TGTGCCTGGATGGGAGAGCTGGGCTACAATGAGCAGTTCTTC CAWMGELGYNEQFF
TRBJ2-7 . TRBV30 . TGTGCCTGGAGTTCTTCGGGGCCCTACGAGCAGTACTTC CAWSSSGPYEQYF
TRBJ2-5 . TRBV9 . TGTGCCAGCAGCGTAGATCCGGGGATCCAAGAGACCCAGTACTTC CASSVDPGIQETQYF
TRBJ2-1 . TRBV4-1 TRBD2 TGCGCCAGCAGCCATCGAGGACTAGCGGGAGAGGACAATGAGCAGTTCTTC CASSHRGLAGEDNEQFF
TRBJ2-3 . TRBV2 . TGTGCCAGCTTCGCGGTATACACAGATACGCAGTATTTT CASFAVYTDTQYF
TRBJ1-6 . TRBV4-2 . TGTGCCAGCGGTCCGGATTCACCCCTCCACTTT CASGPDSPLHF
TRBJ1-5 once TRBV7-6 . TGTGCCAGCAGCTTAGGCGCGTGGGACGGCAATCAGCCCCAGCATTTT CASSLGAWDGNQPQHF
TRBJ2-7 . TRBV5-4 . TGTGCCAGCAGCTTGGGGGCGGGGAGCCGTACGTACGAGCAGTACTTC CASSLGAGSRTYEQYF
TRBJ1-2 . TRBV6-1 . TGTGCCAGCAGTGGGAGGGTTAATGGCTACACCTTC CASSGRVNGYTF
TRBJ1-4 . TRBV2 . TGTGCCAGCAGTCCCGACCTAGGGGTTTTTGAAAAACTGTTTTTT CASSPDLGVFEKLFF
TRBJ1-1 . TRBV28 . TGTGCCAGCAGTTTATTTCGGGGGGAGGGCACTGAAGCTTTCTTT CASSLFRGEGTEAFF
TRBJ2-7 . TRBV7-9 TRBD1 TGTGCCAGCAGCTACGGGACAGGGAAGGGGAACGACGAGCAGTACTTC CASSYGTGKGNDEQYF
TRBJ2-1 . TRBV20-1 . TGCAGTGCTATTCGGGAATTAGAGCAGTTCTTC CSAIRELEQFF
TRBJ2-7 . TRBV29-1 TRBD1 TGCAGCGTTGCGGACAGGGGTAGCGAGCAGTACTTC CSVADRGSEQYF
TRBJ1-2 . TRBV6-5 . TGTGCCAGCACGGAATCCGGGTATGGCTACACCTTC CASTESGYGYTF
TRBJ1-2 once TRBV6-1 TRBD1 TGTGCCAGCAGTGTGACAGGGGGCCTCGGCTACACCTTC CASSVTGGLGYTF
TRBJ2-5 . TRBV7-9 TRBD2 TGTGCCAGCAGCTTAGCAATTGCTAGCGGGCGGGAGGAGACCCAGTACTTC CASSLAIASGREETQYF
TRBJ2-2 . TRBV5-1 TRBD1 TGCGCCAGCAGCCCCCCGACGGCAGGGGGCGGGGAGCTGTTTTTT CASSPPTAGGGELFF
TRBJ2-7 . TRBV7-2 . TGTGCCAGCAGCTTATCTACCGCCACCTACGAGCAGTACTTC CASSLSTATYEQYF
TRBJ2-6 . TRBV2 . TGTGCCAGCAGGCGCTCTGGGGCCAACGTCCTGACTTTC CASRRSGANVLTF
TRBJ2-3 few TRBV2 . TGTGCCAGCAGTGGCAGCCTGCGGAAAGATACGCAGTATTTT CASSGSLRKDTQYF
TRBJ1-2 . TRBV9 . TGTGCCAGCAGCGTCACAGGGAACGCCTATGGCTACACCTTC CASSVTGNAYGYTF
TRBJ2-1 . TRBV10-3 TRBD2 TGTGCCATTTATAGCGGGTATTCCTACAATGAGCAGTTCTTC CAIYSGYSYNEQFF
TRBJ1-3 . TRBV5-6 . TGTGCCAGCAGCTTCCGGGAAGGGACTGGAAACACCATATATTTT CASSFREGTGNTIYF
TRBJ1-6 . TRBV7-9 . TGTGCCAGCAGCTTTGAGGGTTCACCCCTCCACTTT CASSFEGSPLHF
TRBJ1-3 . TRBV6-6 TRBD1 TGTGCCAGCAGCCGGGGACAGAGAAACTCTGGAAACACCATATATTTT CASSRGQRNSGNTIYF
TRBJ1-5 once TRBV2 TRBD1 TGTGCCAGCAGTGAACAGGGGGGAGATCAGCCCCAGCATTTT CASSEQGGDQPQHF